A single TCR beta chain is shown here with its context. Germline assignment: CDR1 MDHEN and CDR2 SYDVKM. This CDR3 contains 11 residues. V shed 7 bases and J shed 1 base, with 5 bases lying between them. The PCR employed 60 Vbeta primers together with 13 Jbeta primers. Profiling relied on immunoSEQ multiplex PCR, and the TCRdb table lists in-frame clones only, not all of them. The repertoire holds 85,000 to 100,000 clones, with around 86% as singletons. This entry comes from a study of cytomegalovirus exposure and HLA in healthy donors. The material sequenced was PBMCs. This chain links TRBV28 with TRBJ2-7; unclear D gene. The sequence was obtained from a man aged 30 to 45 in good health and CMV-seropositive. CDR3 sequence (DNA): TGTGCCAGCACCCATTCCTACGAGCAGTACTTC. It encodes CASTHSYEQYF.